This record looks at one T cell receptor beta chain sequence and its context. The data derive from a study of shared clonotypes between healthy human individuals. Trimming took 3 bases from V and 8 from J, leaving 7 bases between them. The CDR3 consists of 12 residues. The germline V gene encodes CDR1 LNHNV and CDR2 YYDKDF (reference sequence). TCRdb's copy holds only in-frame clones and misses some; the assay was immunoSEQ multiplex PCR. The repertoire holds 1.5 million to 2.5 million clones, with about 94% as singletons. The naive CD8 population came from CD45RO-negative cells selected for CCR7, without terminally differentiated effector memory CD45RA+ cells.

This sequence was found in a man between 18 and 29 years old in good health. Specimen: naive CD8+ T cells sorted from blood. J is TRBJ1-4 and V is TRBV15; D unclear. The CDR3 coding sequence is TGTGCCACCAGCAGGGACCGGGAAAAACTGTTTTTT. It translates to CATSRDREKLFF. Together with reference TRBV15 and TRBJ1-4, the CDR3 gives the full variable domain: DAMVIQNPRYQVTQFGKPVTLSCSQTLNHNVMYWYQQKSSQAPKLLFHYYDKDFNNEADTPDNFQSRRPNTSFCFLDIRSPGLGDTAMYLCATSRDREKLFFGSGTQLSVL.